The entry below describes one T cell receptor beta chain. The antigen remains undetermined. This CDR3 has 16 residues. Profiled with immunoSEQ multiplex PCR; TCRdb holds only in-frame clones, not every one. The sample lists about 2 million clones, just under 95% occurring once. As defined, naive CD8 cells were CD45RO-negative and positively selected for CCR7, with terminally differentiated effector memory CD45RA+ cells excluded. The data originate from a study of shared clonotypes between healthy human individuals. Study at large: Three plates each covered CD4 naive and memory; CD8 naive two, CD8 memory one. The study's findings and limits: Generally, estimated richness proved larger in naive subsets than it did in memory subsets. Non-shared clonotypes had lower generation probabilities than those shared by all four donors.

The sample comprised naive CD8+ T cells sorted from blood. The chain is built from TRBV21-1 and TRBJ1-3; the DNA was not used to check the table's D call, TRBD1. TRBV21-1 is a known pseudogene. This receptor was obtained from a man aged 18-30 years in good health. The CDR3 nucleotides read TGTGCCAGCGGGGGAACGGGACAGGGGGCTGGAAACACCATATATTTT. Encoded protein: CASGGTGQGAGNTIYF.